The present TCR beta chain was sequenced within a study of blood T cells in healthy people across ages. This clonotype was seen more than once but under ten times. The antigen is undetermined. Whole-study findings and limits: While age rose, TCR beta diversity per million T cells dropped in a roughly linear way.

Donors were systemically healthy Caucasian individuals from Russia aged roughly 6 to 100 years. Deletions cut 5 bases from V and 2 bases from J, with 23 bases between. There are 18 residues in the CDR3. Germline lookup yields CDR1 LNHNV and CDR2 YYDKDF (reference sequence). A J-beta primer mix and a sample-barcoded 5' primer were used in a second PCR of roughly 7 to 12 cycles. TCRdb redid the calling of the 5' RACE reads with MiXCR, one entry per CDR3 protein. The table records 850,000 to 1,300,000 distinct CDR3 sequences, under 45% of them present only once. The specimen was blood. This TCR was recovered from a woman aged 60-75 years in good health. The rearrangement links TRBV15 to TRBJ2-3, with a possible D match to TRBD2 (6 bases). The CDR3 DNA follows: TGTGCCACCAGCCCAAACTATGAAGGGGAGGCCTACACAGATACGCAGTATTTT. It codes for CATSPNYEGEAYTDTQYF.